Shown below are 18 T cell receptor beta chains from a single sample sequenced in a study of blood T cell repertoires in COVID-19. The method was immunoSEQ multiplex PCR; TCRdb's version includes in-frame clones alone and lacks a portion of them. The repertoire holds around 190,000 clones, with approximately 90% as singletons. The material sequenced was PBMCs or T cells enriched from blood (not recorded which). The receptors come from a woman aged 40 to 50 in a cohort exposed to, infected with or recovered from COVID-19 (not recorded which).

The chain has TRBV19 and TRBJ2-7; D is perhaps TRBD1 (5 bases). Trimming stripped 5 bases from V and 5 bases from J, with 19 bases between. The CDR3 covers 15 residues. CDR1 is LNHDA, CDR2 SQIVND, per germline (reference sequence). CDR3 DNA sequence: TGTGCCAGTAGTGGACACTCGCTTTATTTCAACGAGCAGTACTTC. It codes for CASSGHSLYFNEQYF. The whole variable domain, remainder taken from reference TRBV19 and TRBJ2-7, is DGGITQSPKYLFRKEGQNVTLSCEQNLNHDAMYWYRQDPGQGLRLIYYSQIVNDFQKGDIAEGYSVSREKKESFPLTVTSAQKNPTAFYLCASSGHSLYFNEQYFGPGTRLTVT.

The chain links TRBV29-1 to TRBJ1-1; 10 bases line up with TRBD1. Germline lookup yields CDR1 SQVTM and CDR2 ANQGSEA. This CDR3 region has 15 residues. J was trimmed by 1 base and V by 3 bases; bases with no gene match: 5. CDR3 bases: TGCAGCGTTGAGAGACAGGGGGCGAGGAACACTGAAGCTTTCTTT. It is translated as CSVERQGARNTEAFF.

V usage is TRBV6-5 and J usage is TRBJ2-2, with 9 positions matching TRBD1. The CDR3 sequence is 15 residues long. V trimming: 7 bases; J trimming: 6 bases; junction bases outside the gene matches: 9. CDR1 is MNHEY and CDR2 is SVGAGI in the germline V gene. Written as DNA, the CDR3 is TGTGCCAGCACCCCAACGGACAGGGGTCCCGGGGAGCTGTTTTTT. It encodes CASTPTDRGPGELFF.

The rearrangement joins TRBV15 to TRBJ2-1; 7 bases are a match to TRBD2. Germline V gene data show CDR1 as LNHNV and CDR2 as YYDKDF (reference sequence). Germline trimming cut 1 base from V and 0 bases from J; bases unmatched to any gene: 3. This CDR3 spans 16 amino acids. The CDR3 region is CATSRAGGGSYNEQFF. The DNA for the CDR3 is TGTGCCACCAGCAGAGCAGGCGGGGGCTCCTACAATGAGCAGTTCTTC.

The chain carries TRBV7-9 and TRBJ2-7; D gene ambiguous. Germline assignment: CDR1 SEHNR and CDR2 FQNEAQ (reference sequence). The CDR3 sequence is 14 residues long. With 5 bases removed from V and 0 bases from J, the gap between germline ends came to 11 bases. The CDR3 DNA reads TGTGCCAGCAGCCGGGTGATGGGCTCCTACGAGCAGTACTTC. It encodes CASSRVMGSYEQYF.

The chain couples TRBV6-2 or TRBV6-3 to TRBJ1-1; no clear D gene. Germline V gene sequence: CDR1 MNHEY, CDR2 SVGEGT. Trimming cost V 2 bases and J 8 bases, with 15 bases left between them. This CDR3 is 14 amino acids long. The CDR3 nucleotides are TGTGCCAGCAGTTACCAAAGGGAGCTGAAGGAAGCTTTCTTT. It encodes CASSYQRELKEAFF.

As DNA, the CDR3 is TGTGCCATCAGTGAGACGGGACACTTCTACGAGCAGTACTTC. Translating gives CAISETGHFYEQYF. The rearrangement uses TRBV10-3 and TRBJ2-7; weak D call: TRBD1 (6 bases). V lost 2 bases and J lost 3, with 11 bases in between. This CDR3 contains 14 residues. CDR1 and CDR2 (germline): ENHRY, SYGVKD.

The V gene is TRBV5-1, the J gene TRBJ1-5; TRBD1 might be the D (5 bases). The CDR3 contains 16 residues. Germline values: CDR1 SGHRS, CDR2 YFSETQ. Trimming removed 3 bases from V and 4 bases from J, with 17 bases in between. The CDR3, as DNA: TGCGCCAGCAGCTCCCTTCCGCAGGGATTAAATCAGCCCCAGCATTTT. Amino acids: CASSSLPQGLNQPQHF.

The V gene is TRBV28, the J gene TRBJ2-7; 11 bases are shared with TRBD2. The J segment lost 0 bases and the V segment lost 7 bases, leaving 2 bases of the junction unmatched. Germline V lookup: CDR1 MDHEN, CDR2 SYDVKM. The CDR3 is made up of 14 amino acids. The CDR3, as DNA: TGTGCCAGCACGGGACTAGCGGCCTCCTACGAGCAGTACTTC. It yields the protein CASTGLAASYEQYF.

J is TRBJ2-1 and V is TRBV9; 8 nucleotides agree with TRBD2. The CDR3 has 17 amino acids. After removal of 4 bases from V and 2 bases from J, the junction contained 11 bases not matched to a gene. Germline values: CDR1 SGDLS, CDR2 YYNGEE. This CDR3 reads CASSHPSSGGTYNEQFF. CDR3 coding DNA: TGTGCCAGCAGCCACCCCAGCTCGGGAGGGACCTACAATGAGCAGTTCTTC. Based on the CDR3 plus reference TRBV9 and TRBJ2-1, the full variable domain is DSGVTQTPKHLITATGQRVTLRCSPRSGDLSVYWYQQSLDQGLQFLIQYYNGEERAKGNILERFSAQQFPDLHSELNLSSLELGDSALYFCASSHPSSGGTYNEQFFGPGTRLTVL.

The chain carries TRBV11-3 and TRBJ1-2; perhaps TRBD1 as D (5 bases). The CDR3 spans 12 residues. V was cut by 4 bases and J by 7 bases, with 10 bases left in between. Germline assignment: CDR1 SGHNT and CDR2 YENEEA. The CDR3, as DNA: TGTGCCAGCAGCTACCAGGGATCTGGCTACACCTTC. It codes for CASSYQGSGYTF.

The V call is TRBV13, the J call TRBJ2-7; maybe TRBD1 (6 bases). CDR1 and CDR2 from the germline V gene are PRHDT and FYEKMQ (reference sequence). The CDR3 extends over 15 amino acids. Trimming pared 4 bases from V and 2 bases from J, leaving 15 bases between. CDR3 amino acids: CASSSNREFAYEQYF. CDR3 nucleotide sequence: TGTGCCAGCAGCTCCAACAGGGAGTTCGCCTACGAGCAGTACTTC. The variable domain in full, completed from reference TRBV13 and TRBJ2-7, reads AAGVIQSPRHLIKEKRETATLKCYPIPRHDTVYWYQQGPGQDPQFLISFYEKMQSDKGSIPDRFSAQQFSDYHSELNMSSLELGDSALYFCASSSNREFAYEQYFGPGTRLTVT.

This clone was seen a handful of times. J is TRBJ2-2 and V is TRBV14; D gene uncertain. Germline values: CDR1 SGHDN, CDR2 FVKESK. Trimming removed 6 bases from V and 6 bases from J, with 17 bases in between. CDR3 length equals 15 residues. CDR3 residues: CASSHFTRDPGELFF. In DNA form, the CDR3 reads TGTGCCAGCAGTCACTTTACGCGAGATCCCGGGGAGCTGTTTTTT. Filled out from reference TRBV14 and TRBJ2-2, the complete variable domain reads EAGVTQFPSHSVIEKGQTVTLRCDPISGHDNLYWYRRVMGKEIKFLLHFVKESKQDESGMPNNRFLAERTGGTYSTLKVQPAELEDSGVYFCASSHFTRDPGELFFGEGSRLTVL.

The rearrangement links TRBV24-1 to TRBJ2-3; D may be TRBD1 (6 bases). Trimming pared 1 base from V and 0 bases from J, leaving 7 bases between. Germline CDR1 and CDR2: KGHDR and SFDVKD. The CDR3 has 15 residues. The CDR3 protein is CATSDLQGSTDTQYF. CDR3 nucleotide sequence: TGTGCCACCAGTGATTTACAGGGCAGCACAGATACGCAGTATTTT.

The chain couples TRBV20-1 to TRBJ2-7; D unresolved. Germline V gene data show CDR1 as DFQATT and CDR2 as SNEGSKA (reference sequence). The ends were cut back, 6 bases at V and 2 bases at J, with 5 bases in the middle. The length of the CDR3 is 10 residues. The CDR3 region has the DNA TGCAGTGCGTATCCCTACGAGCAGTACTTC. It encodes CSAYPYEQYF.

The CDR3 region has the DNA TGTGCCAGCAGCGAACCCGGACTAGCCAATGAGCAGTTCTTC. Translation: CASSEPGLANEQFF. The chain employs TRBV7-9 and TRBJ2-1; 8 bases line up with TRBD2. V was clipped by 5 bases and J by 6 bases; unmatched bases: 6. CDR1 is SEHNR, CDR2 FQNEAQ, per germline (reference sequence). The CDR3 covers 14 residues. Supplemented by reference TRBV7-9 and TRBJ2-1, the full variable domain reads DTGVSQNPRHKITKRGQNVTFRCDPISEHNRLYWYRQTLGQGPEFLTYFQNEAQLEKSRLLSDRFSAERPKGSFSTLEIQRTEQGDSAMYLCASSEPGLANEQFFGPGTRLTVL.

The V gene is TRBV28, the J gene TRBJ2-3, with 14 bases that match TRBD2. CDR1 is MDHEN and CDR2 is SYDVKM in the germline V gene. CDR3 size: 17 residues. J lost 5 bases, V lost 5 bases, and 9 bases had no gene match. The CDR3 region is CASSPGTSGGGKDTQYF. The CDR3 DNA reads as TGTGCCAGCAGTCCCGGGACTAGCGGGGGAGGAAAAGATACGCAGTATTTT.

This clone appeared a few times. J is TRBJ2-7 and V is TRBV19; D might be TRBD1 (6 bases). CDR1 is LNHDA, CDR2 SQIVND, per germline (reference sequence). Trimming removed 4 bases at V and 3 bases at J, with 16 bases between. The CDR3 loop spans 15 amino acids. CDR3 in amino acids: CASSNGHRAIYEQYF. The CDR3, as DNA: TGTGCCAGTAGTAATGGGCACAGGGCGATCTACGAGCAGTACTTC.